The sequence of this TCR beta chain was determined in a study of blood T cell repertoires in COVID-19. Study context: Samples taken during acute and convalescent COVID-19 were collected in the United States, Italy and Spain.

Study processing details: Estimation of nucleated cell counts relied on the amplification of reference gene primers. Assay: immunoSEQ multiplex PCR; the TCRdb copy retains only in-frame clones and omits some. D and trimming were read from the DNA, whereas the V and J calls and clone size are those reported in that table. The data show some 80,000 clones, about three quarters seen once. This clone was counted a few times. V was clipped by 5 bases and J by 4 bases; unmatched bases: 5. Germline V gene data show CDR1 as SGHAT and CDR2 as FQNNGV. The CDR3 consists of 15 residues. The chain has TRBV11-2 and TRBJ2-6, with TRBD1 identical over 7 bases. Material: peripheral blood. The receptor was isolated from a woman aged 80 or over with active or convalescent COVID-19. CDR3: CASSITGAGANVLTF. CDR3 DNA sequence: TGTGCCAGCAGCATCACAGGGGCCGGGGCCAACGTCCTGACTTTC. Full variable domain (rest looked up from reference TRBV11-2 and TRBJ2-6): EAGVAQSPRYKIIEKRQSVAFWCNPISGHATLYWYQQILGQGPKLLIQFQNNGVVDDSQLPKDRFSAERLKGVDSTLKIQPAKLEDSAVYLCASSITGAGANVLTFGAGSRLTVL.